This T cell receptor (beta chain) was profiled in a study of cytomegalovirus exposure and HLA in healthy donors. Overall study results and limits: Presence/absence analyses assumed roughly uniform sequencing depth across donors. The classifier, whose performance was assessed in both the original and validation cohorts, reportedly diagnosed cytomegalovirus status with high specificity and sensitivity.

The PCR had 60 Vbeta and 13 Jbeta primers. Authors' analysis steps: There were around 77 million unique TCR beta chains by a later count, and about 11 million of them were shared. TCRdb's copy holds only in-frame clones and misses some; the assay was immunoSEQ multiplex PCR. Clonal size and the V and J genes are those of that table, whereas D and trimming came from the DNA. The sample consists of about 98,000 clones, 74% of them appearing once. CDR3 size: 16 residues. Per germline, CDR1 MGHRA and CDR2 YSYEKL. V trimming: 3 bases; J trimming: 9 bases; junction bases outside the gene matches: 12. On this clone itself: Antigen: not known.

The specimen was PBMCs. The rearrangement joins TRBV4-1 to TRBJ2-4; 9 nucleotides agree with TRBD2. This clonotype was sampled from a male donor in good health and CMV-seronegative. CDR3 residues: CASSHLTSAGGSIQYF. CDR3 coding DNA: TGCGCCAGCAGCCATCTGACTAGCGCGGGGGGGAGCATTCAGTACTTC.